This T cell receptor (beta chain) stems from a study of cytomegalovirus exposure and HLA in healthy donors. The wider study: There were 100 million to 120 million unique TCR beta sequences, drawn from roughly 200 million T cells, in an earlier analysis.

The V gene lost 4 bases and the J gene lost 2 bases, with 11 bases spanning the gap. CDR3 length: 14 amino acids. From germline, CDR1 is LNHDA and CDR2 SQIVND (reference sequence). General study results and limits: Later, an analysis found that common viral pathogens appeared to be linked with several of the most significant clusters. Of the V segments, some could not be distinguished, including TRBV6-2 and TRBV6-3, and were excluded.

Nominally healthy donors were sampled, though unrecorded immune exposures were likely. On this clone itself: Its antigen is unknown.

The PCR ran on 60 Vbeta and 13 Jbeta primers. Clones were read by immunoSEQ multiplex PCR, and TCRdb kept only the in-frame ones, dropping some. This sample has 100,000 to 150,000 clones, with roughly a tenth found just once. The sequence derives from a young woman in good health and CMV-seropositive. The chain links TRBV19 to TRBJ2-5; D might be TRBD2 (6 bases). Sequencing used PBMCs. CDR3 in DNA: TGTGCCAGTAGTAGGGCTAGCGTTCAAGAGACCCAGTACTTC. Amino acid sequence: CASSRASVQETQYF.